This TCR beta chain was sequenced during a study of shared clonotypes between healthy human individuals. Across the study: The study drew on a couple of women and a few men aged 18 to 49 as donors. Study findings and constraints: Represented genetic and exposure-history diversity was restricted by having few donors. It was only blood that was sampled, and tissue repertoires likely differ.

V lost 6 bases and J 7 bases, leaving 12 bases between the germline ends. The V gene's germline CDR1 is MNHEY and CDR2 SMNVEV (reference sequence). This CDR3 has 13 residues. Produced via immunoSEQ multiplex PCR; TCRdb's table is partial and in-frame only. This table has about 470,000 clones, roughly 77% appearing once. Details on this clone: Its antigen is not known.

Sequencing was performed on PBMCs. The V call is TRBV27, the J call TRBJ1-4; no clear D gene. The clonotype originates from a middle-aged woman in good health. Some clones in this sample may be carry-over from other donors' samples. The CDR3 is CASRGGPSEKLFF. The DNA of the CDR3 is TGTGCCAGCAGGGGTGGACCAAGTGAAAAACTGTTTTTT.